This passage covers 13 T cell receptor beta chains from one sample sequenced in a study of graft-versus-host responses after intestinal transplantation. Some clones are missing from TCRdb's copy, which holds only in-frame ones; the method was immunoSEQ multiplex PCR. Here the sample spans about 15,000 clones, around 87% being singletons. Specimen: bone marrow, collected roughly 120 days after intestinal transplantation. Every receptor here comes from a human patient who received an intestinal transplant, so some T cells may come from the graft donor.

V usage is TRBV15 and J usage is TRBJ2-7; D uncertain. The CDR3 has 13 residues. CDR1 and CDR2 from the germline V gene are LNHNV and YYDKDF (reference sequence). Trimming removed 3 bases at V and 1 base at J, with 7 bases between. CDR3 loop: CATSRAVSYEQYF. The CDR3 DNA reads as TGTGCCACCAGCAGGGCGGTTTCCTACGAGCAGTACTTC.

J is TRBJ2-7 and V is TRBV4-1, with 12 bases identical to TRBD2. Trimming at V came to 0 bases and at J to 2 bases, leaving 5 bases not matched to a gene. CDR1 MGHRA and CDR2 YSYEKL come from the germline V gene. The CDR3 consists of 17 residues. CDR3 residues: CASSQDQLAGGAYEQYF. The CDR3 DNA sequence: TGCGCCAGCAGCCAAGATCAACTAGCGGGAGGAGCCTACGAGCAGTACTTC.

The chain couples TRBV5-6 to TRBJ2-2; no clear D. Between the trimmed V and J ends, which lost 1 base and 5 bases, there was a span of 6 bases. Germline loops: CDR1 SGHDT, CDR2 YYEEEE. This CDR3 has 13 amino acids. The CDR3 is CASSLPVTGELFF. The CDR3 DNA reads TGTGCCAGCAGCTTGCCGGTAACCGGGGAGCTGTTTTTT.

The chain couples TRBV4-2 to TRBJ2-7; 9 bases line up with TRBD2. The CDR3 has 16 residues. V was clipped by 2 bases and J by 2 bases; unmatched bases: 7. Per germline, CDR1 LGHNA and CDR2 YNFKEQ. The CDR3 coding sequence is TGTGCCAGCAGCCAAAGAGGGGGCGGGAGGGCCTACGAGCAGTACTTC. Its protein product is CASSQRGGGRAYEQYF.

Comment on this clone: Sequence at one end of the junction differs from germline and may be a read error. The chain couples TRBV11-2 to TRBJ1-4; the D is unclear. The germline V gene has CDR1 SGHAT and CDR2 FQNNGV. The CDR3 consists of 14 residues. The DNA for the CDR3 is TGTGCCAGCAGCTCTCAGGTGGCTAACGAAAAACTGTTTTTT. Translated: CASSSQVANEKLFF.

J is TRBJ1-2 and V is TRBV28; 11 bases are shared with TRBD1. Trimming at V came to 3 bases and at J to 4 bases, leaving 4 bases not matched to a gene. Germline values: CDR1 MDHEN, CDR2 SYDVKM. The CDR3 runs to 15 residues. The CDR3 loop is CASSLGGTGGYGYTF. DNA for the CDR3: TGTGCCAGCAGTTTGGGGGGGACAGGGGGCTATGGCTACACCTTC.

This clone has a single count. V gene TRBV27 combines with J gene TRBJ2-1, with D possibly called TRBD1 or TRBD2 (6 bases each). The CDR3 runs to 14 residues. The germline CDR1 and CDR2 sequences are MNHEY and SMNVEV (reference sequence). V lost 4 bases and J 7 bases, leaving 14 bases between the germline ends. In DNA form, the CDR3 reads TGTGCCAGCAGTTCCCAGGGGAGGCAGAATGAGCAGTTCTTC. Its protein is CASSSQGRQNEQFF.

In its sample, this clone is medium-sized. This chain links TRBV7-9 with TRBJ2-2; 7 nucleotides line up with TRBD1. V lost 5 bases and J lost 0; bases outside the gene matches: 9. Germline V gives CDR1 SEHNR, CDR2 FQNEAQ (reference sequence). This CDR3 is built from 17 residues. CDR3 sequence (DNA): TGTGCCAGCAGCCCAGAGGGGGCGCTGGCGAACACCGGGGAGCTGTTTTTT. This codes for CASSPEGALANTGELFF.

The chain combines TRBV10-3 with TRBJ2-7; 9 bases are a match to TRBD1. CDR3 size: 13 residues. CDR1 and CDR2 from the germline V gene are ENHRY and SYGVKD. V was pared by 10 bases and J by 5 bases, with 9 bases of the junction left unmatched. CDR3 loop: CATYDTGGHEQYF. In DNA form, the CDR3 reads TGTGCCACTTACGACACAGGGGGCCACGAGCAGTACTTC.

The chain is built from TRBV4-3 and TRBJ2-7, with TRBD2 matching 9 bases. This CDR3 region has 16 residues. CDR1 and CDR2 (germline): LGHNA, YSLEER. Trimming cost V 0 bases and J 3 bases; bases outside gene matches: 6. In DNA form, the CDR3 reads TGCGCCAGCAGCCAAGATGGCAGCGGGAGGAACTACGAGCAGTACTTC. Translating it yields CASSQDGSGRNYEQYF.

The genes are TRBV7-9 and TRBJ2-1; perhaps D is TRBD1 or TRBD2 (5 bases each). From germline, CDR1 is SEHNR and CDR2 FQNEAQ (reference sequence). V lost 4 bases to trimming and J lost 11 bases, with 9 bases between them. CDR3 length equals 11 residues. CDR3 region: CASSWGMQQFF. DNA for the CDR3: TGTGCCAGCAGCTGGGGGATGCAGCAGTTCTTC.

The rearrangement joins TRBV10-3 to TRBJ1-5; tentatively, D is TRBD1 (5 bases). Trimming removed 5 bases from V and 7 bases from J, with 12 bases in between. This CDR3 contains 13 residues. Looked up from germline, CDR1 is ENHRY and CDR2 is SYGVKD. CDR3 sequence reads: CAISPPGGQPQHF. The DNA of the CDR3 is TGTGCCATCAGTCCACCCGGGGGACAGCCCCAGCATTTT.

The rearrangement uses TRBV2 and TRBJ1-1; TRBD1 matches 7 bases. The germline V gene has CDR1 SNHLY and CDR2 FYNNEI. This CDR3 contains 14 residues. After removal of 4 bases from V and 0 bases from J, the junction contained 2 bases not matched to a gene. CDR3 loop: CASSVDRVNTEAFF. The CDR3 coding sequence is TGTGCCAGCAGTGTCGACAGGGTGAACACTGAAGCTTTCTTT. Drawing the rest from reference TRBV2 and TRBJ1-1, the complete variable domain is EPEVTQTPSHQVTQMGQEVILRCVPISNHLYFYWYRQILGQKVEFLVSFYNNEISEKSEIFDDQFSVERPDGSNFTLKIRSTKLEDSAMYFCASSVDRVNTEAFFGQGTRLTVV.